This T cell receptor (beta chain) emerged from a study of cytomegalovirus exposure and HLA in healthy donors. The CDR3 sequence is 16 residues long. The germline CDR1 and CDR2 sequences are LNHDA and SQIVND (reference sequence). J lost 2 bases, V lost 5 bases, and 8 bases had no gene match. Amplification used 60 Vbeta primers and 13 Jbeta primers. The data were produced by immunoSEQ multiplex PCR, yet TCRdb's version contains in-frame clones alone and is incomplete. The table shows roughly 100,000 clones, with about 74% occurring only once. The clonotype was recovered from a female donor in good health and CMV-seronegative. This chain connects TRBV19 to TRBJ2-2; TRBD1 agrees at 7 bases. The sample was PBMCs. CDR3: CASSPPGQTNTGELFF. The CDR3 DNA reads as TGTGCCAGTAGTCCTCCGGGACAGACCAACACCGGGGAGCTGTTTTTT. The full variable domain, completed using reference TRBV19 and TRBJ2-2, is DGGITQSPKYLFRKEGQNVTLSCEQNLNHDAMYWYRQDPGQGLRLIYYSQIVNDFQKGDIAEGYSVSREKKESFPLTVTSAQKNPTAFYLCASSPPGQTNTGELFFGEGSRLTVL.